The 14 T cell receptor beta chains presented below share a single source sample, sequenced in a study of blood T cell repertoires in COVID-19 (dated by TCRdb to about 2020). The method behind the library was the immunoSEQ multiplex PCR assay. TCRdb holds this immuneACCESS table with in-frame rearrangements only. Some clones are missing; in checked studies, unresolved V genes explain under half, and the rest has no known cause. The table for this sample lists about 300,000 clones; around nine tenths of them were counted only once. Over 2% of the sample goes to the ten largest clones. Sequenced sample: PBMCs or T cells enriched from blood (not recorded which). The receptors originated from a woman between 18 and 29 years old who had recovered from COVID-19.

CDR3 nucleotide sequence: TGTGCCTGGAGTTTGACAGGGGGTAACTATGGCTACACCTTC. Residues: CAWSLTGGNYGYTF. The J gene is TRBJ1-2, the V gene TRBV30; 9 bases map to TRBD1. This CDR3 spans 14 amino acids. Germline V lookup: CDR1 GTSNPN, CDR2 SVGIG (reference sequence). Unmatched junction bases numbered 2, after V lost 2 bases and J lost 1 base.

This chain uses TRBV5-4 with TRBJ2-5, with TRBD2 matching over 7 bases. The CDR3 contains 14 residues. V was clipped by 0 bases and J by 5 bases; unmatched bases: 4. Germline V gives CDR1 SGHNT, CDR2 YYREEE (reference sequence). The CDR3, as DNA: TGTGCCAGCAGCTTGGGGGCGGGAGAGGAGACCCAGTACTTC. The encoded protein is CASSLGAGEETQYF.

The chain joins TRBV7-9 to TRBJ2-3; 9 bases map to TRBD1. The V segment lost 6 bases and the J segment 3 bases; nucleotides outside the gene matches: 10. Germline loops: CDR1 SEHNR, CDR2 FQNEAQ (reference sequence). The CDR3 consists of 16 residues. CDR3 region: CASRLTGTGFTDTQYF. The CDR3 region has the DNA TGTGCCAGCAGACTAACCGGGACAGGGTTTACAGATACGCAGTATTTT.

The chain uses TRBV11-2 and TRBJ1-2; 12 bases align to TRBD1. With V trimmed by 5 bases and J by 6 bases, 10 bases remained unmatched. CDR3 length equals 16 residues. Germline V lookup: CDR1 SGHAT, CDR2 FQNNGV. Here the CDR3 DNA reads TGTGCCAGCAGCCCCAACGGGGACAGGGGGCTGCATGGCTACACCTTC. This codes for CASSPNGDRGLHGYTF.

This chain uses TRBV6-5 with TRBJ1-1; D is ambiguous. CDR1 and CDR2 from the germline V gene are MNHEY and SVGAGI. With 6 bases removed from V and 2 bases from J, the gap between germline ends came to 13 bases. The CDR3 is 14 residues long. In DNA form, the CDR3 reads TGTGCCAGCAGCCGCCTTAGAGATAACACTGAAGCTTTCTTT. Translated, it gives CASSRLRDNTEAFF.

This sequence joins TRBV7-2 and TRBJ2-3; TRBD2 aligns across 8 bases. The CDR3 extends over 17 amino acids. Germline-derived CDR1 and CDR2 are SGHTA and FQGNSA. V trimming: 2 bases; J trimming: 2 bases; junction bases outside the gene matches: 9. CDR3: CASSLSRLAGVTDTQYF. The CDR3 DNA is TGTGCCAGCAGCTTAAGTAGGCTAGCGGGTGTCACAGATACGCAGTATTTT. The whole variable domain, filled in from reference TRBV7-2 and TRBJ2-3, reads GAGVSQSPSNKVTEKGKDVELRCDPISGHTALYWYRQSLGQGLEFLIYFQGNSAPDKSGLPSDRFSAERTGGSVSTLTIQRTQQEDSAVYLCASSLSRLAGVTDTQYFGPGTRLTVL.

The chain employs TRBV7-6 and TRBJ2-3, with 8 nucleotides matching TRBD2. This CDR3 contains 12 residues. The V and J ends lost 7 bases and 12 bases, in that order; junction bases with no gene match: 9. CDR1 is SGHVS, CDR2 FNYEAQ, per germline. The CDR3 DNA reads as TGTGCCAGCAAATTGGGGCGGGGGGTCCAGTATTTT. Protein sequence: CASKLGRGVQYF.

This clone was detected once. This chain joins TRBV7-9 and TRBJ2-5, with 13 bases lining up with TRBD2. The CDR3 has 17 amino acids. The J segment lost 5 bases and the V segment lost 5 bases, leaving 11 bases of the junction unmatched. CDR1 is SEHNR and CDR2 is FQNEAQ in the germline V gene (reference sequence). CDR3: CASSHGTSGELGETQYF. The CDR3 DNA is TGTGCCAGCAGCCACGGGACTAGCGGGGAACTGGGCGAGACCCAGTACTTC.

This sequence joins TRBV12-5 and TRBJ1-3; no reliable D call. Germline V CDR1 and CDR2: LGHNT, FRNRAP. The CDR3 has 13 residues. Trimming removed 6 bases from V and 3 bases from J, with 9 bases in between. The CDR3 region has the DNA TGTGCTAGTGGGGCAGAGGTTGGAAACACCATATATTTT. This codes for CASGAEVGNTIYF.

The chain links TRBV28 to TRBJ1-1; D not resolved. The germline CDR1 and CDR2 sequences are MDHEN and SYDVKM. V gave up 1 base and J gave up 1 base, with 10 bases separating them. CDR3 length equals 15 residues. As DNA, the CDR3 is TGTGCCAGCAGTTTATCTCTTACAGCGAACACTGAAGCTTTCTTT. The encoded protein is CASSLSLTANTEAFF.

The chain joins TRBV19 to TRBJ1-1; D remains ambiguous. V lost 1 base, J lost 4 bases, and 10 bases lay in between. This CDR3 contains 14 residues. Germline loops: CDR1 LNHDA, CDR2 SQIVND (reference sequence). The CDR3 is CASSIGPGGTEAFF. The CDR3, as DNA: TGTGCCAGTAGTATAGGGCCCGGAGGCACTGAAGCTTTCTTT.

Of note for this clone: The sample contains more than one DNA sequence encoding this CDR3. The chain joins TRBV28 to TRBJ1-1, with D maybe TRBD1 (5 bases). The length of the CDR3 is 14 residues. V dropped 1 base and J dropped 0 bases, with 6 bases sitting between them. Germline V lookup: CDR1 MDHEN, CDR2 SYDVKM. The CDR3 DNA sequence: TGTGCCAGCAGTTTATCGGGGGTGAACACTGAAGCTTTCTTT. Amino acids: CASSLSGVNTEAFF.

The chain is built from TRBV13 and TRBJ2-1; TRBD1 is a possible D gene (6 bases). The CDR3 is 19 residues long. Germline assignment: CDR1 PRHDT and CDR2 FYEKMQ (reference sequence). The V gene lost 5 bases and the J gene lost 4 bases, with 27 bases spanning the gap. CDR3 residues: CASSGRQDLVHLLYNEQFF. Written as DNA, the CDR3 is TGTGCCAGCAGCGGGCGACAGGATCTGGTACATCTATTGTACAATGAGCAGTTCTTC.

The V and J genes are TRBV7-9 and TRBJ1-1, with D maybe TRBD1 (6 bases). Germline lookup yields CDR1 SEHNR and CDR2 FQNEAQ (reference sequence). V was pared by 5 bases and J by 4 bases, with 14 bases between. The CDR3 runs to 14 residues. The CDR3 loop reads CASSDQGGGTEAFF. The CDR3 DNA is TGTGCCAGCAGCGACCAGGGAGGGGGCACTGAAGCTTTCTTT.